This passage covers 27 T cell receptor beta chains from one sample sequenced in a study of blood T cell repertoires in COVID-19. Assay: immunoSEQ multiplex PCR; the TCRdb copy retains only in-frame clones and omits some. Of about 190,000 clones listed, roughly 80% are singletons. Source material: peripheral blood. The receptors stem from a man aged 60 to 75 with active or convalescent COVID-19.

For the CDR3, the DNA is TGTGCCAGCAGTCCGCCCCGGGGGACCCAGTACTTC. Translating it yields CASSPPRGTQYF. V and J are TRBV28 and TRBJ2-5; perhaps TRBD2 as D (5 bases). V was pared by 5 bases and J by 7 bases, with 11 bases between. The germline V gene has CDR1 MDHEN and CDR2 SYDVKM. This CDR3 is 12 amino acids long. Complete variable domain (other parts from reference TRBV28 and TRBJ2-5): DVKVTQSSRYLVKRTGEKVFLECVQDMDHENMFWYRQDPGLGLRLIYFSYDVKMKEKGDIPEGYSVSREKKERFSLILESASTNQTSMYLCASSPPRGTQYFGPGTRLLVL.

The chain couples TRBV29-1 to TRBJ2-7, with 7 bases identical to TRBD2. The CDR3 has 18 amino acids. Germline V lookup: CDR1 SQVTM, CDR2 ANQGSEA. J lost 2 bases, V lost 1 base, and 17 bases had no gene match. The CDR3 DNA follows: TGCAGCGTTGAAGGTTGGAGGGAGGGCTCGCCTTCTACCTACGAGCAGTACTTC. This sequence encodes CSVEGWREGSPSTYEQYF.

This clone was recorded a few times. The chain links TRBV4-1 to TRBJ2-7; tentatively, D is TRBD1 (5 bases). The CDR3 sequence is 15 residues long. In germline, CDR1 is MGHRA, CDR2 YSYEKL. V dropped 1 base and J dropped 0 bases, with 10 bases sitting between them. The CDR3 sequence: CASSQVQGRSYEQYF. The CDR3 DNA follows: TGCGCCAGCAGCCAAGTTCAGGGCCGCTCCTACGAGCAGTACTTC.

V gene TRBV6-2 or TRBV6-3 combines with J gene TRBJ1-2, with 7 bases fitting TRBD1. The junction had 14 bases not matched to a gene; V was cut back by 5 bases and J by 8 bases. The V gene's germline CDR1 is MNHEY and CDR2 SVGEGT. This CDR3 comprises 15 residues. In DNA, the CDR3 is TGTGCCAGCAGTCGGAAGGCCGGGACAGCTCTGGGCTACACCTTC. The encoded protein is CASSRKAGTALGYTF.

The CDR3 loop reads CSVKQGAQPQHF. As DNA, the CDR3 is TGCAGCGTTAAACAGGGAGCTCAGCCCCAGCATTTT. The rearrangement joins TRBV29-1 to TRBJ1-5, with a weak D call TRBD1 (6 bases). CDR1 SQVTM and CDR2 ANQGSEA come from the germline V gene. The V and J ends lost 5 bases and 6 bases respectively, with 11 bases between them. This CDR3 spans 12 amino acids.

This chain connects TRBV19 to TRBJ2-1; perhaps TRBD2 as D (5 bases). This CDR3 is built from 16 residues. The V and J ends lost 5 bases and 6 bases respectively, with 20 bases between them. CDR1 LNHDA and CDR2 SQIVND come from the germline V gene (reference sequence). The CDR3 nucleotides read TGTGCCAGTAGTTCTTTCAGCGGCTGGAACTTCAATGAGCAGTTCTTC. The encoded protein is CASSSFSGWNFNEQFF.

The chain joins TRBV3-1 (or the pseudogene TRBV3-2) to TRBJ1-2; 9 nucleotides line up with TRBD1. The trim removed 4 bases at V and 5 bases at J, leaving 8 bases unmatched. The CDR3 runs to 15 residues. Per the germline V gene, CDR1 is LGHDT and CDR2 is YNNKEL (reference sequence). CDR3 sequence (DNA): TGTGCCAGCAGCCGCGGGACAGGGTCCGCATATGGCTACACCTTC. It is translated as CASSRGTGSAYGYTF.

This clone has just one count. This chain uses TRBV19 with TRBJ2-3; 8 bases are shared with TRBD1. The V gene's germline CDR1 is LNHDA and CDR2 SQIVND (reference sequence). V gave up 7 bases and J gave up 3 bases; unmatched junction bases: 6. This CDR3 is built from 14 residues. The CDR3 nucleotides read TGTGCCAGTACGACCAGGGGGCGAACAGATACGCAGTATTTT. Amino acid sequence: CASTTRGRTDTQYF.

The gene calls are TRBV18 and TRBJ2-4, with 7 bases that match TRBD1. CDR3 size: 13 residues. The V and J ends lost 2 bases and 7 bases, in that order; junction bases with no gene match: 2. Germline CDR1 reads KGHSH; CDR2 reads LQKENI. CDR3: CASSPADRNIQYF. For the CDR3, the DNA is TGTGCCAGCTCACCAGCGGACAGGAACATTCAGTACTTC.

The chain links TRBV5-3 to TRBJ2-4; D unresolved. TRBV5-3 is labeled an ORF, and its function is uncertain. V lost 4 bases, J lost 0 bases, and 8 bases lay in between. The CDR3 covers 14 residues. In DNA form, the CDR3 reads TGTGCCAGAAGCCGTAGAGTAGCCAAAAACATTCAGTACTTC. Its protein is CARSRRVAKNIQYF.

This chain uses TRBV7-8 with TRBJ1-1; tentatively, D is TRBD1 (6 bases). Per germline, CDR1 SGHVS and CDR2 FQNEAQ. V lost 5 bases and J lost 4, with 14 bases in between. The CDR3 runs to 14 residues. CDR3 loop: CASSRQVSVTEAFF. CDR3 sequence (DNA): TGTGCCAGCAGCCGACAGGTCTCTGTCACTGAAGCTTTCTTT. The full variable domain, rest sourced from reference TRBV7-8 and TRBJ1-1, is GAGVSQSPRYKVAKRGQDVALRCDPISGHVSLFWYQQALGQGPEFLTYFQNEAQLDKSGLPSDRFFAERPEGSVSTLKIQRTQQEDSAVYLCASSRQVSVTEAFFGQGTRLTVV.

V is TRBV11-2 and J is TRBJ2-1, with D possibly being TRBD2 (6 bases). The CDR3 has 13 residues. V was pared by 4 bases and J by 5 bases, with 9 bases between. CDR1 SGHAT and CDR2 FQNNGV come from the germline V gene. DNA for the CDR3: TGTGCCAGCAGCTGGGAGGCTAACAATGAGCAGTTCTTC. This encodes CASSWEANNEQFF.

This rearrangement joins TRBV5-4 to TRBJ2-2; the match to TRBD1 covers 12 bases. Germline V gene lookup returns CDR1 SGHNT and CDR2 YYREEE (reference sequence). V trimming: 2 bases; J trimming: 7 bases; junction bases outside the gene matches: 6. The CDR3 covers 16 residues. DNA of the CDR3: TGTGCCAGCAGCTTTGGGGGACAGGGGGCGCGCGGGGAGCTGTTTTTT. Translation gives CASSFGGQGARGELFF.

This clone has a single count. This sequence joins TRBV19 and TRBJ2-7; maybe TRBD2 (7 bases). This CDR3 contains 15 residues. V was cut by 7 bases and J by 1 base, with 17 bases left in between. Germline V CDR1 and CDR2: LNHDA, SQIVND (reference sequence). The CDR3 here is CASTQRRGGSYEQYF. The CDR3 coding sequence is TGTGCCAGTACTCAAAGGAGGGGGGGTTCCTACGAGCAGTACTTC. Full variable domain (rest looked up from reference TRBV19 and TRBJ2-7): DGGITQSPKYLFRKEGQNVTLSCEQNLNHDAMYWYRQDPGQGLRLIYYSQIVNDFQKGDIAEGYSVSREKKESFPLTVTSAQKNPTAFYLCASTQRRGGSYEQYFGPGTRLTVT.

This clone was seen at least ten times. V and J are TRBV27 and TRBJ2-7; D is unresolved. Trimming pared 1 base from V and 3 bases from J, leaving 7 bases between. CDR1 is MNHEY, CDR2 SMNVEV, per germline (reference sequence). This CDR3 has 13 amino acids. This CDR3 is CASSLWAGYEQYF. In nucleotides, the CDR3 is TGTGCCAGCAGTTTATGGGCAGGCTACGAGCAGTACTTC.

V usage is TRBV5-6 and J usage is TRBJ1-4, with a possible D match to TRBD1 (6 bases). The V end was cut by 3 bases, the J end by 7 bases, with 13 bases between. Per germline, CDR1 SGHDT and CDR2 YYEEEE. The length of the CDR3 is 14 residues. The CDR3 sequence: CASSSRGLPEKLFF. In DNA, the CDR3 is TGTGCCAGCAGCTCCAGGGGCCTCCCTGAAAAACTGTTTTTT.

J is TRBJ1-2 and V is TRBV6-5, with 10 bases identical to TRBD1. V lost 6 bases and J lost 8; bases outside the gene matches: 6. CDR1 and CDR2 (germline): MNHEY, SVGAGI. The length of the CDR3 is 13 residues. Written as DNA, the CDR3 is TGTGCCAGCAGCCGACAGGGGGCGGAGGGCTACACCTTC. Its translation: CASSRQGAEGYTF.

In regard to this clone: The sample carries other DNA sequences with the same CDR3. This chain links TRBV28 with TRBJ1-5, with 7 bases aligning to TRBD1. This CDR3 region has 14 residues. V shed 6 bases, J shed 2 bases, and the junction held 4 bases outside the gene matches. From germline, CDR1 is MDHEN and CDR2 SYDVKM. CDR3 sequence: CASSSGQGNQPQHF. The CDR3 DNA sequence: TGTGCCAGCAGCTCCGGACAGGGCAATCAGCCCCAGCATTTT.

The chain couples TRBV10-3 to TRBJ2-1; TRBD1 matches at 9 bases. CDR3 length: 14 residues. Germline V gene data show CDR1 as ENHRY and CDR2 as SYGVKD. The ends lost 6 bases at V and 12 bases at J; junction bases unmatched: 12. The CDR3 reads CAIRGTGNTPGQFF. CDR3 sequence (DNA): TGTGCCATCAGGGGGACAGGGAACACCCCGGGGCAGTTCTTC.

The rearrangement joins TRBV12-3 or TRBV12-4 to TRBJ1-4; a weak D match, TRBD1 (5 bases). V was trimmed by 6 bases and J by 5 bases, leaving 10 bases between them. The CDR3 sequence is 13 residues long. CDR3 amino acids: CASSRAGNEKLFF. As DNA, the CDR3 is TGTGCCAGCAGCAGGGCGGGAAATGAAAAACTGTTTTTT.

This clone appeared a few times. The chain couples TRBV4-3 to TRBJ2-1, with TRBD2 identical over 10 bases. Looked up from germline, CDR1 is LGHNA and CDR2 is YSLEER. CDR3 length: 17 amino acids. Trimming took 0 bases from V and 8 from J; bases not matched to a gene: 10. In nucleotides, the CDR3 is TGCGCCAGCAGCCAAGACCTGGGTCTAGCGGGAGTGGATGAGCAGTTCTTC. The encoded protein is CASSQDLGLAGVDEQFF.

The rearrangement uses TRBV12-3 or TRBV12-4 and TRBJ2-7; TRBD1 matches 7 bases. V shed 2 bases and J 6 bases; nucleotides not matched to a gene: 4. The CDR3 runs 13 residues. For the CDR3, the DNA is TGTGCCAGCAGTTTAAAGACAGGGATCGAGCAGTACTTC. This encodes CASSLKTGIEQYF.

This clone was picked up a small number of times. The chain has TRBV6-5 and TRBJ1-1; D perhaps matches TRBD1 (6 bases). Germline loops: CDR1 MNHEY, CDR2 SVGAGI. This CDR3 comprises 13 residues. V was pared by 5 bases and J by 7 bases, with 14 bases between. The DNA for the CDR3 is TGTGCCAGCAGTCCCCGGGGGGCGCTTGAAGCTTTCTTT. Amino acids: CASSPRGALEAFF.

The gene calls are TRBV6-5 and TRBJ2-5; a possible D gene is TRBD2 (6 bases). Germline-derived CDR1 and CDR2 are MNHEY and SVGAGI. The CDR3 is made up of 15 amino acids. Trimming shortened V by 0 bases and J by 5 bases, and 13 bases separated the two germline ends. CDR3 amino acids: CASSYSDWGVETQYF. CDR3 sequence (DNA): TGTGCCAGCAGTTACTCGGACTGGGGGGTTGAGACCCAGTACTTC.

CDR3 sequence reads: CASSQGYMQGTKNIQYF. DNA for the CDR3: TGTGCCAGCAGCCAAGGTTATATGCAGGGGACCAAAAACATTCAGTACTTC. The genes are TRBV3-1 (or the pseudogene TRBV3-2) and TRBJ2-4, with D possibly matching TRBD1 (6 bases). Trimming took 1 base from V and 2 from J, leaving 15 bases between them. Germline V gene lookup returns CDR1 LGHDT and CDR2 YNNKEL (reference sequence). The CDR3 is 17 amino acids.

This clone was counted a single time. CDR3 DNA: TGTGCCAGCAGCCGGACAGCTAATCAGCCCCAGCATTTT. This translates into CASSRTANQPQHF. The chain carries TRBV7-3 and TRBJ1-5; a possible D gene is TRBD1 (6 bases). Germline assignment: CDR1 SGHTA and CDR2 FQGTGA. This CDR3 spans 13 amino acids. Trimming pared 5 bases from V and 4 bases from J, leaving 9 bases between.

This chain connects TRBV7-9 to TRBJ1-2; TRBD1 aligns across 9 bases. The ends lost 1 base at V and 6 bases at J; junction bases unmatched: 6. The CDR3 covers 15 residues. CDR1 is SEHNR and CDR2 is FQNEAQ in the germline V gene (reference sequence). CDR3 nucleotides: TGTGCCAGCAGCTTAGGTTGGGACAGGGTTGATGGCTACACCTTC. This translates into CASSLGWDRVDGYTF.